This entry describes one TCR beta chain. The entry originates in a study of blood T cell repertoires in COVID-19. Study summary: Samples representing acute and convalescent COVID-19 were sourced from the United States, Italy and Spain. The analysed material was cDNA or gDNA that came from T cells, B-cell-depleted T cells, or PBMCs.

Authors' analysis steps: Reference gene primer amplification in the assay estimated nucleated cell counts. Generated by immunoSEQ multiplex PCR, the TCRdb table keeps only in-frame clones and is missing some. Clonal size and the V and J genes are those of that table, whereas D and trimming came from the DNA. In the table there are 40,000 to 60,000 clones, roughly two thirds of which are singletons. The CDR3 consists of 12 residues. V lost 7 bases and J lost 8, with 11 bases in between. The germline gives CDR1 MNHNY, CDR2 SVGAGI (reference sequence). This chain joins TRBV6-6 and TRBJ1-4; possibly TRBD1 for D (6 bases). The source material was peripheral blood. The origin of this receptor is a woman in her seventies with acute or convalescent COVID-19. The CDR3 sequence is CASNPGVEKLFF. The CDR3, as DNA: TGTGCCAGCAACCCAGGGGTGGAAAAACTGTTTTTT.